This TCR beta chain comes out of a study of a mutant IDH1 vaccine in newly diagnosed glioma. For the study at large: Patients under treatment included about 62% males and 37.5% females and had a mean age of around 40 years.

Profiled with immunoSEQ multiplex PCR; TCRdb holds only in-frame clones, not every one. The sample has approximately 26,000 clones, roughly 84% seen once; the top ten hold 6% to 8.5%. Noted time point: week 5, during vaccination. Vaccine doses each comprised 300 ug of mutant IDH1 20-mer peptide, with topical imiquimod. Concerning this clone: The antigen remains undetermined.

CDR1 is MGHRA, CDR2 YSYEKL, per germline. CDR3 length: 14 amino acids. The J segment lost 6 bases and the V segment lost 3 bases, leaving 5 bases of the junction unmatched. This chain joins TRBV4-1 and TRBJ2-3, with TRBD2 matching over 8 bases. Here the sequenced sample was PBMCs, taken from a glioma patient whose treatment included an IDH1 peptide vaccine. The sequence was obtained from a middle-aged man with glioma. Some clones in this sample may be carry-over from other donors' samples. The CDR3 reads CASSQSGGVDTQYF. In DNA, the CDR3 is TGCGCCAGCAGCCAGAGCGGGGGAGTGGATACGCAGTATTTT.